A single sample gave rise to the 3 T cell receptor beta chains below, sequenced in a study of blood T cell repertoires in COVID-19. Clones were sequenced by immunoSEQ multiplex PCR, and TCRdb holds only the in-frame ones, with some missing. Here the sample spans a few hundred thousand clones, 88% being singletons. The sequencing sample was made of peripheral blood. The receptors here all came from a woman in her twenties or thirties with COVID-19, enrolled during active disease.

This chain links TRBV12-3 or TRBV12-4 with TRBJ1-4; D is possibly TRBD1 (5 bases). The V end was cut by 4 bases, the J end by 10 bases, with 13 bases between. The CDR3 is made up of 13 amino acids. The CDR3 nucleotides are TGTGCCAGCAGTTCCCCGGGGGGGGGAAAACTGTTTTTT. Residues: CASSSPGGGKLFF.

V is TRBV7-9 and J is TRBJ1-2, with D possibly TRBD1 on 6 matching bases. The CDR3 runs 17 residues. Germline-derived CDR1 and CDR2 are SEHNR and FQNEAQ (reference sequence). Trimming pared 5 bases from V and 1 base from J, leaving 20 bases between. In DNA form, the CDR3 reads TGTGCCAGCAGCCCCCGGAACGGACAGCGGCGTAACTATGGCTACACCTTC. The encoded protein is CASSPRNGQRRNYGYTF.

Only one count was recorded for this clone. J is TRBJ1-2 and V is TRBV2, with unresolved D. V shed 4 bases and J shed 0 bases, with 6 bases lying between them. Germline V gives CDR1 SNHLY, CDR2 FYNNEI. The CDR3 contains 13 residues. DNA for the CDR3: TGTGCCAGCAGTGGTCTAGCTAACTATGGCTACACCTTC. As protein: CASSGLANYGYTF.